This TCR beta chain was found in a study of cytomegalovirus exposure and HLA in healthy donors. In the study overall: HLA-typed donors were the source of approximately 88 million unique TCRs, which an early data release held.

Only a few counts were recorded for this clone. V was clipped by 1 base and J by 10 bases; unmatched bases: 6. Germline CDR1 is MGHDK and CDR2 is SYGVNS. This CDR3 has 14 residues. The PCR made use of 60 Vbeta and 13 Jbeta primers. Data came from immunoSEQ multiplex PCR; TCRdb stores just in-frame clones and leaves some out. The profile shows some 180,000 clones, around 75% of them singletons. This sequence was found in a woman in her twenties or thirties in good health and CMV-seronegative. This sequence joins TRBV25-1 and TRBJ1-4, with TRBD1 matching 7 bases. Sequenced input: PBMCs. The CDR3 DNA reads as TGTGCCAGCAGTGAATTTGCACAGGGGATAAAACTGTTTTTT. Translated: CASSEFAQGIKLFF.